A single sample gave rise to the 16 T cell receptor beta chains below, sequenced in a study of blood T cell repertoires in COVID-19. The table came from immunoSEQ multiplex PCR; TCRdb's copy has only in-frame clones and leaves some out. The sample holds 30,000 or so clones; around nine tenths are singletons and the top ten take 5% to 6.5%. Specimen: peripheral blood. All receptors come from a human donor in a cohort sampled during active COVID-19.

The chain recombines TRBV20-1 with TRBJ2-7, with D possibly matching TRBD2 (6 bases). This CDR3 is 14 amino acids long. Trimming took off 3 bases at V and 1 base at J, with 13 bases between the two ends. From germline, CDR1 is DFQATT and CDR2 SNEGSKA (reference sequence). Written as DNA, the CDR3 is TGCAGTGCTAGTGATTGGGACTCTTCCTACGAGCAGTACTTC. Residues: CSASDWDSSYEQYF.

The rearrangement uses TRBV2 and TRBJ2-6; D remains unclear. CDR1 is SNHLY and CDR2 is FYNNEI in the germline V gene. With 7 bases removed from V and 0 bases from J, the gap between germline ends came to 10 bases. The CDR3 consists of 15 residues. CDR3 in amino acids: CASNRTYSGANVLTF. DNA for the CDR3: TGTGCCAGCAATCGTACCTACTCTGGGGCCAACGTCCTGACTTTC.

The J gene is TRBJ1-6, the V gene TRBV9, with TRBD1 as a possible D gene (5 bases). The V and J ends lost 0 bases and 5 bases respectively, with 6 bases between them. The CDR3 extends over 14 amino acids. Germline CDR1 SGDLS, CDR2 YYNGEE. CDR3 DNA: TGTGCCAGCAGCGTAGAAGGGGATAATTCACCCCTCCACTTT. This sequence encodes CASSVEGDNSPLHF.

V gene TRBV27 combines with J gene TRBJ2-7, with D possibly matching TRBD1 (6 bases). The CDR3 loop spans 12 amino acids. Germline CDR1 is MNHEY and CDR2 is SMNVEV (reference sequence). Trimming took off 7 bases at V and 7 bases at J, with 14 bases between the two ends. CDR3 loop: CASIDRLGEQYF. The DNA for the CDR3 is TGTGCCAGCATTGACAGGTTAGGGGAGCAGTACTTC.

J is TRBJ1-2 and V is TRBV2; 8 nucleotides agree with TRBD1. The CDR3 loop spans 13 amino acids. The V gene's germline CDR1 is SNHLY and CDR2 FYNNEI. J was trimmed by 6 bases and V by 6 bases; bases with no gene match: 6. The CDR3 DNA reads as TGTGCCAGCAGGCCTGGACAGGGCCATGGCTACACCTTC. It specifies CASRPGQGHGYTF.

The chain has TRBV4-3 and TRBJ2-1; TRBD2 matches 8 bases. The CDR3 is 13 residues long. The germline V gene has CDR1 LGHNA and CDR2 YSLEER. V was pared by 0 bases and J by 13 bases, with 5 bases of the junction left unmatched. CDR3 region: CASSQDSGGPQFF. CDR3 DNA: TGCGCCAGCAGCCAAGACTCGGGGGGGCCCCAGTTCTTC.

The CDR3 sequence: CASRLYGQGLGTDTQYF. In DNA, the CDR3 is TGTGCCAGCCGGCTTTACGGACAAGGGCTAGGGACAGATACGCAGTATTTT. This rearrangement joins TRBV2 to TRBJ2-3; D may be TRBD1 (5 bases). Germline loops: CDR1 SNHLY, CDR2 FYNNEI. Deletions cut 8 bases from V and 3 bases from J, with 24 bases between. This CDR3 comprises 17 residues.

The chain carries TRBV5-8 and TRBJ1-2; tentative D call: TRBD1 (5 bases). Per the germline V gene, CDR1 is SGHTS and CDR2 is YDEGEE. The V and J ends lost 0 bases and 6 bases respectively, with 9 bases between them. The CDR3 has 13 residues. The CDR3 DNA sequence: TGTGCCAGCAGCTTGGGGGAGGGGCATGGCTACACCTTC. Translated, it gives CASSLGEGHGYTF.

The chain is built from TRBV12-3 or TRBV12-4 and TRBJ2-7; 7 bases line up with TRBD2. CDR3 length: 11 residues. With 11 bases clipped from V and 5 bases from J, the junction kept 6 bases outside the gene matches. CDR3 DNA: TGTGCCGGGGGGGACGGTCACGAGCAGTACTTC. Translation gives CAGGDGHEQYF.

A few counts support this clone. The V gene is TRBV9, the J gene TRBJ2-7; 9 bases align to TRBD2. CDR1 and CDR2 (germline): SGDLS, YYNGEE. Trimming took 0 bases from V and 2 from J; bases not matched to a gene: 6. This CDR3 is built from 16 residues. This CDR3 reads CASSVAPSGDPYEQYF. The CDR3 region has the DNA TGTGCCAGCAGCGTAGCTCCTAGCGGGGACCCCTACGAGCAGTACTTC.

This sequence joins TRBV21-1 and TRBJ2-5; TRBD1 is the table's D call and was not checked against the DNA. TRBV21-1 is an annotated pseudogene. This CDR3 contains 15 residues. The CDR3 DNA reads as TGTGCCAGCAGCAAAGAACGGACAGGGGAGGAGACCCAGTACTTC. Amino acids: CASSKERTGEETQYF.

The rearrangement links TRBV5-1 to TRBJ1-5; D possibly corresponds to TRBD1 (5 bases). The CDR3 consists of 15 residues. Trimming removed 0 bases at V and 3 bases at J, with 10 bases between. CDR1 is SGHRS, CDR2 YFSETQ, per germline. CDR3 nucleotide sequence: TGCGCCAGCAGCTTGGTTGGGGGGGACAATCAGCCCCAGCATTTT. Translated, it gives CASSLVGGDNQPQHF.

The chain joins TRBV10-3 to TRBJ1-1, with 8 bases fitting TRBD1. Germline lookup yields CDR1 ENHRY and CDR2 SYGVKD. Trimming cost V 6 bases and J 1 base; bases outside gene matches: 1. The CDR3 length is 13 residues. CDR3: CAIRGTGNTEAFF. The CDR3 DNA follows: TGTGCCATCAGGGGGACAGGGAACACTGAAGCTTTCTTT.

Regarding this clone: No conserved phenylalanine or tryptophan is present at the end of the CDR3, so a read error is the likely explanation. It is unclear where the CDR3 begins or ends on the DNA, so no DNA is shown, and the CDR3 is as TCRdb lists it. The chain joins TRBV28 to TRBJ1-2; the table gives TRBD1 as D, unverified against the DNA. The CDR3 is 12 amino acids in total, end residues counted. In germline, CDR1 is MDHEN, CDR2 SYDVKM. The CDR3 sequence: CASSPPYGAGEC.

This sequence joins TRBV19 and TRBJ2-5; D uncertain. Germline V gene sequence: CDR1 LNHDA, CDR2 SQIVND (reference sequence). The CDR3 sequence is 13 residues long. V dropped 5 bases and J dropped 2 bases, with 9 bases sitting between them. The CDR3 DNA is TGTGCCAGTAGTTACACCACGCAAGAGACCCAGTACTTC. Residues: CASSYTTQETQYF.

This clone was detected only a few times. V and J are TRBV3-1 (or the pseudogene TRBV3-2) and TRBJ2-1; D possibly corresponds to TRBD1 (8 bases). The V gene's germline CDR1 is LGHDT and CDR2 YNNKEL (reference sequence). The CDR3 runs to 18 residues. Trimming took off 0 bases at V and 5 bases at J, with 20 bases between the two ends. The DNA for the CDR3 is TGTGCCAGCAGCCAAGACTCCCTAACAGGGGGAGGGCACAATGAGCAGTTCTTC. This translates into CASSQDSLTGGGHNEQFF.